The entry that follows covers one T cell receptor (beta chain) sequence. What it binds is unknown. This entry belongs to a study of beta chain features in type 1 diabetes. Study-level findings and limits: Moderately but significantly shorter TCRB CDR3s were found in Type 1 diabetes patients in all four CD4+ subsets. Within patients, naive, central memory and Treg TCRB repertoires seemed more similar than within healthy donors.

Germline V CDR1 and CDR2: SGHTA, FQGNSA. This CDR3 contains 13 residues. V was clipped by 5 bases and J by 15 bases, with 20 bases between them. Every bit of the isolated RNA underwent reverse transcription, so sequencing read expressed TCRB transcripts. It was found that naive, central memory and regulatory T cell samples averaged approximately 3.6 million reads. The repertoire was sequenced with immunoSEQ multiplex PCR; TCRdb's copy has only in-frame clones and lacks some. The sample lists about 650,000 clones, about an eighth occurring once. The J gene is TRBJ2-1, the V gene TRBV7-2, with a weak D call TRBD2 (6 bases). Sample: naive CD4+ T cells from blood. The sequence came from a man aged 25 to 45 with type 1 diabetes. As DNA, the CDR3 is TGTGCCAGCAGCCCGAGAGGGCGGGGCTGGGGGTTCTTC. Translated, it gives CASSPRGRGWGFF.